One and the same sample provided the 3 T cell receptor beta chains below, sequenced in a study of human T cells and chemical hapten exposure. The library labeled individual cDNA molecules by adding unique molecular identifiers to them. Each CDR3 protein gets one entry after TCRdb re-called the reads with MiXCR. The sample records 120,000 or so distinct CDR3 sequences, about 7.7% being singletons. Unfractionated whole blood yielded total RNA. Sequencing input: whole blood. Source of these receptors: a human donor in good health. Some clones in this sample may be carry-over from other donors' samples.

The table lists this clonotype with a few counts. The genes are TRBV9 and TRBJ1-2; D call uncertain. V was shortened by 0 bases and J by 3 bases, with 15 bases between the two germline ends. Looked up from germline, CDR1 is SGDLS and CDR2 is YYNGEE. The CDR3 contains 16 residues. The CDR3 loop reads CASSVGRARADYGYTF. The CDR3 DNA follows: TGTGCCAGCAGCGTAGGGAGGGCCCGAGCTGACTATGGCTACACCTTC.

This clonotype was seen ten or more times. The chain couples TRBV27 to TRBJ1-1, with D maybe TRBD1 (6 bases). The CDR3 is made up of 14 amino acids. V gave up 2 bases and J gave up 8 bases, with 15 bases separating them. The germline V gene has CDR1 MNHEY and CDR2 SMNVEV (reference sequence). The CDR3 loop reads CASSLGGSGTEAFF. CDR3 nucleotide sequence: TGTGCCAGCAGTTTAGGGGGCTCCGGGACAGAAGCTTTCTTT.

Ten or more counts support this clonotype. V is TRBV4-1 and J is TRBJ2-7, with TRBD1 matching 7 bases. CDR1 and CDR2 (germline): MGHRA, YSYEKL. The CDR3 is made up of 16 amino acids. J lost 0 bases, V lost 0 bases, and 5 bases had no gene match. Here the CDR3 DNA reads TGCGCCAGCAGCCAAGATAGGGCAGGGGGCTCCTACGAGCAGTACTTC. This codes for CASSQDRAGGSYEQYF.